The rows below give T cell receptor beta chains drawn from one sample of a study of post-analysis software for immune sequencing data. TCRdb redid the calling of the PCR reads with MiXCR, one entry per CDR3 protein. The sample records roughly 870,000 distinct CDR3 sequences, roughly 50% being singletons. The sample consisted of blood. The source is a girl aged 5-17 years with multiple sclerosis. The CDR3 runs from the conserved cysteine through the conserved F or W. Fields, in order: J gene, D gene, clone size, V gene, CDR3 DNA, CDR3 protein. The D gene is left open where the match is weak. Clone size is shown for a subset of rows, as once, few, many or a class of expanded clone.

TRBJ1-6 | TRBD1 | NA | TRBV12-3/TRBV12-4 | TGTGCCAGCAGTTTAGACAGGGGGCTGGGTTCACCCCTCCACTTT | CASSLDRGLGSPLHF
TRBJ2-1 | TRBD1 | NA | TRBV9 | TGTGCCAGCGGTGGGACAGCTCACAATGAGCAGTTCTTC | CASGGTAHNEQFF
TRBJ1-2 | NA | NA | TRBV9 | TGTGCCAGCAGCGACCTGATGGGATCTAACTATGGCTACACCTTC | CASSDLMGSNYGYTF
TRBJ2-1 | TRBD2 | NA | TRBV6-1 | TGTGCCAGCAGTGCTAGCGGGAGAATGAGTAATGAGCAGTTCTTC | CASSASGRMSNEQFF
TRBJ2-5 | TRBD1 | NA | TRBV5-1 | TGCGCCAGCAGCCTAACCGGGACAGTCCTGTCGGCCCAGTACTTC | CASSLTGTVLSAQYF
TRBJ2-1 | TRBD2 | few | TRBV6-4 | TGTGCCAGCAGTGAACCGGTGGGACTAGCGGACTACAATGAGCAGTTCTTC | CASSEPVGLADYNEQFF
TRBJ2-7 | NA | NA | TRBV5-5 | TGTGCCAGCAGCTTAAGGGACCGATTAGGATCCTACGAGCAGTACTTC | CASSLRDRLGSYEQYF
TRBJ1-2 | NA | few | TRBV12-3/TRBV12-4 | TGTGCCAGCAAATCACAGGGCCATGGCTACACCTTC | CASKSQGHGYTF
TRBJ2-5 | TRBD2 | NA | TRBV7-2 | TGTGCCAGCAGCTTAGATCCAGCGGGAGGGACAAAGTACTTC | CASSLDPAGGTKYF
TRBJ2-7 | NA | NA | TRBV20-1 | TGCAGTGCCGCGGGACCAACCCTCACCTTCTACAATGAGCAGTACTTC | CSAAGPTLTFYNEQYF
TRBJ2-6 | NA | NA | TRBV4-1 | TGCGCCAGCAGCCAAGTTCAGTTCTCCTCTGGGGCCAACGTCCTGACTTTC | CASSQVQFSSGANVLTF
TRBJ1-2 | NA | NA | TRBV12-3/TRBV12-4 | TGTGCCAGCTCACCTTGGGGAAGGGGGTATGGCTACACCTTC | CASSPWGRGYGYTF
TRBJ2-5 | NA | NA | TRBV7-6 | TGTGCCAGCAGCTTAGATGGGAGTCTAGAAGGAGAGACCCAGTACTTC | CASSLDGSLEGETQYF
TRBJ2-5 | NA | once | TRBV18 | TGTGCCAGCTCCCCTCTAAGGGGCGGCGGAGAGACCCAGTACTTC | CASSPLRGGGETQYF
TRBJ2-7 | TRBD2 | NA | TRBV20-1 | TGCAGTGCTAGACCCGGGACTAGCGGGGCCTACGAGCAGTACTTC | CSARPGTSGAYEQYF
TRBJ2-3 | NA | few | TRBV12-3/TRBV12-4 | TGTGCCAGCAGTTTCCGAGGACCCACAGATACGCAGTATTTT | CASSFRGPTDTQYF
TRBJ2-2 | TRBD2 | few | TRBV12-3/TRBV12-4 | TGTGCCAGCATGCTAGCGGGGACCGGGGAGCTGTTTTTT | CASMLAGTGELFF
TRBJ2-7 | TRBD1 | NA | TRBV15 | TGTGCCACCAGCGGTGGGACAGAGGTCTACGAGCAGTACTTC | CATSGGTEVYEQYF
TRBJ2-1 | NA | NA | TRBV6-2/TRBV6-3 | TGTGCCAGCAGTTACAGCCCCGAGGGCAATGAGCAGTTCTTC | CASSYSPEGNEQFF
TRBJ1-4 | NA | NA | TRBV27 | TGTGCCAGCAGTCGGGGGTTGGCAACTAATGAAAAACTGTTTTTT | CASSRGLATNEKLFF
TRBJ2-7 | NA | NA | TRBV7-2 | TGTGCCAGCAGCTTCACCCGGGGACATTACGAGCAGTACTTC | CASSFTRGHYEQYF
TRBJ2-3 | NA | few | TRBV5-1 | TGCGCCAGCAGCCTGTTGACAGGACGAAACACAGATACGCAGTATTTT | CASSLLTGRNTDTQYF
TRBJ2-5 | NA | NA | TRBV28 | TGTGCCAGCAGTCCGACTATCAGGGGTGAACAGTACTTC | CASSPTIRGEQYF
TRBJ1-1 | NA | once | TRBV9 | TGTGCCAGCAGCGTAGGCCCCCTCCGTGAAGCTTTCTTT | CASSVGPLREAFF
TRBJ2-7 | TRBD2 | few | TRBV20-1 | TGCAGTGCTAGTGCCCCCGGGACTAGCGGGGGCTACGAGCAGTACTTC | CSASAPGTSGGYEQYF
TRBJ2-7 | TRBD1 | NA | TRBV12-3/TRBV12-4 | TGTGCCAGCAGGGGGACAGGGGGTCCCTACGAGCAGTACTTC | CASRGTGGPYEQYF
TRBJ2-7 | TRBD1 | NA | TRBV20-1 | TGCAGTGCTAGAAGCCCGGGACAGGGCTCCTACGAGCAGTACTTC | CSARSPGQGSYEQYF
TRBJ2-4 | NA | NA | TRBV3-1 | TGTGCCAGCAGCCCCTTAGTAGCCAAAAACATTCAGTACTTC | CASSPLVAKNIQYF
TRBJ2-7 | NA | few | TRBV7-6 | TGTGCCAGCAGCTCTCCGGGGGCCTCCTACGAGCAGTACTTC | CASSSPGASYEQYF
TRBJ1-5 | TRBD1 | once | TRBV12-3/TRBV12-4 | TGTGCCAGCAGTTTAGGGCCGGGACAGCGCAATCAGCCCCAGCATTTT | CASSLGPGQRNQPQHF
TRBJ2-3 | NA | once | TRBV4-2 | TGTGCCAGCAGCCAAGAAAAACGGCCCACAGATACGCAGTATTTT | CASSQEKRPTDTQYF
TRBJ2-5 | TRBD2 | NA | TRBV6-5 | TGTGCCAGCAGGCCTAGCGGGGCGGGAAAAGAGACCCAGTACTTC | CASRPSGAGKETQYF
TRBJ2-1 | TRBD2 | NA | TRBV2 | TGTGCCAGCTCCAGGGAGGGCTCCTACAATGAGCAGTTCTTC | CASSREGSYNEQFF
TRBJ2-4 | NA | NA | TRBV12-3/TRBV12-4 | TGTGCCAGCAGTCGGGGGACAGTCGAGTACTTC | CASSRGTVEYF
TRBJ2-1 | NA | NA | TRBV20-1 | TGCAGTGCTAGAGATGGGGTCCGTACCCGGAGTGAGCAGTTCTTC | CSARDGVRTRSEQFF
TRBJ2-7 | TRBD2 | NA | TRBV27 | TGTGCCAGCAGTTTAGAGGGGACTAGCGGGAGTCGGGAGCAGTACTTC | CASSLEGTSGSREQYF
TRBJ2-1 | TRBD1 | NA | TRBV20-1 | TGCAGTGCTATACTACCGGGACAGGGATACAATGAGCAGTTCTTC | CSAILPGQGYNEQFF
TRBJ1-1 | NA | NA | TRBV15 | TGTGCCACCAGCTTAAGTATGAACACTGAAGCTTTCTTT | CATSLSMNTEAFF
TRBJ2-5 | NA | NA | TRBV5-1 | TGCGCCAGCGGACGTTTCTACAGGGAACGGGCAGAGACCCAGTACTTC | CASGRFYRERAETQYF
TRBJ2-7 | TRBD1 | NA | TRBV10-3 | TGTGCCATCAGTGGGGACAGAGCCACCTACGAGCAGTACTTC | CAISGDRATYEQYF
TRBJ1-2 | NA | once | TRBV20-1 | TGCAGTGCTGGGGGGTCGGCCAGGATGAACTATGGCTACACCTTC | CSAGGSARMNYGYTF
TRBJ1-1 | NA | few | TRBV5-1 | TGCGCCAGCAGCTTGAGTACGGTCGGGGGTGAAGCTTTCTTT | CASSLSTVGGEAFF
TRBJ2-5 | TRBD2 | NA | TRBV20-1 | TGCAGTGCTAGAGTTCAGCGGGGGGGCCAAGAGACCCAGTACTTC | CSARVQRGGQETQYF